This T cell receptor beta chain was found in a study of blood T cell repertoires in COVID-19. Germline V gives CDR1 SGDLS, CDR2 YYNGEE. The ends were cut back, 1 base at V and 5 bases at J, with 12 bases in the middle. The length of the CDR3 is 14 residues. TCRdb keeps only in-frame clones here, not all; method: immunoSEQ multiplex PCR. The sample consists of about 33,000 clones, 70% to 90% of them appearing once. The chain carries TRBV9 and TRBJ2-5; D remains unclear. The sequence came from a human donor in a cohort sampled during active COVID-19. Sequenced: peripheral blood. CDR3 DNA sequence: TGTGCCAGCAGCGTAACTCACCTGAGGGAGACCCAGTACTTC. Translation gives CASSVTHLRETQYF.